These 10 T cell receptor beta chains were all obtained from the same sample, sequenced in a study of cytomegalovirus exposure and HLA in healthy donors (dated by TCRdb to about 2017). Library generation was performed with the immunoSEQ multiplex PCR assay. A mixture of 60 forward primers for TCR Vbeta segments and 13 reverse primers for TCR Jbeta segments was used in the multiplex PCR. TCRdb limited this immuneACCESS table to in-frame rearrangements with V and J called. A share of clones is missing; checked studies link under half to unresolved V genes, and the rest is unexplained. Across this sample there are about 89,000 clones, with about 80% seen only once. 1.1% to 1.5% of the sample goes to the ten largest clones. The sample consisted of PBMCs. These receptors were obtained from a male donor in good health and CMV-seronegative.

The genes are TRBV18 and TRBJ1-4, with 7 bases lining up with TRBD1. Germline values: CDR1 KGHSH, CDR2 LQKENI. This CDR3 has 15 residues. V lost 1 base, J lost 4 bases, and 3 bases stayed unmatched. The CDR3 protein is CASSPRGTDNEKLFF. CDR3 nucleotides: TGTGCCAGCTCACCACGGGGGACAGATAATGAAAAACTGTTTTTT. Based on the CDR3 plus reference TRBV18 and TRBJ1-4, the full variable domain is NAGVMQNPRHLVRRRGQEARLRCSPMKGHSHVYWYRQLPEEGLKFMVYLQKENIIDESGMPKERFSAEFPKEGPSILRIQQVVRGDSAAYFCASSPRGTDNEKLFFGSGTQLSVL.

The CDR3 DNA is TGTGCCAGCAGCGGAGTATGCGGGAGTTACAATGAGCAGTTCTTC. This gives the protein CASSGVCGSYNEQFF. The rearrangement joins TRBV21-1 to TRBJ2-1; the table gives TRBD2 as D, unverified against the DNA. TRBV21-1 is marked as a pseudogene. This CDR3 contains 15 residues.

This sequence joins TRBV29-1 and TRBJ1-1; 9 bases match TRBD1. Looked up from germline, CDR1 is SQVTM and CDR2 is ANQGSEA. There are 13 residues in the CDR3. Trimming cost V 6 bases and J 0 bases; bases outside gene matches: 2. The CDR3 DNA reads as TGCAGCGTAGGGACAGGGATGAACACTGAAGCTTTCTTT. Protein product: CSVGTGMNTEAFF. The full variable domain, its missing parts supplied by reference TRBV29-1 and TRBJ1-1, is SAVISQKPSRDICQRGTSLTIQCQVDSQVTMMFWYRQQPGQSLTLIATANQGSEATYESGFVIDKFPISRPNLTFSTLTVSNMSPEDSSIYLCSVGTGMNTEAFFGQGTRLTVV.

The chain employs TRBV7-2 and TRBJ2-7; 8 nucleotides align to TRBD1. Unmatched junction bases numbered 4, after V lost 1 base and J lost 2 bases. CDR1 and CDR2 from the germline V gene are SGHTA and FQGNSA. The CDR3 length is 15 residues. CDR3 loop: CASSLGRGLTYEQYF. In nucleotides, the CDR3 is TGTGCCAGCAGCTTAGGCAGGGGGCTAACCTACGAGCAGTACTTC. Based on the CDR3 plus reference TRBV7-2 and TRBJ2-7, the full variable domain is GAGVSQSPSNKVTEKGKDVELRCDPISGHTALYWYRQSLGQGLEFLIYFQGNSAPDKSGLPSDRFSAERTGGSVSTLTIQRTQQEDSAVYLCASSLGRGLTYEQYFGPGTRLTVT.

The CDR3 bases are TGTGCCAGCAGCAGAGGTGTAGCGGGAGAGGGGGAGCTGTTTTTT. Its protein is CASSRGVAGEGELFF. The chain combines TRBV21-1 with TRBJ2-2; the table's TRBD2 call for D was not verified on the DNA. TRBV21-1 is a pseudogene locus. The CDR3 runs 15 residues.

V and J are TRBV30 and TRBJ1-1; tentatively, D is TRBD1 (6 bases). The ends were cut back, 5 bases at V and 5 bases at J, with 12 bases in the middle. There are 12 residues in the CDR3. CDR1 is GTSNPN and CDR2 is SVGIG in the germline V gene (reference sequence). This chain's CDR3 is CAWGPGETEAFF. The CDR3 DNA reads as TGTGCCTGGGGCCCAGGGGAAACTGAAGCTTTCTTT.

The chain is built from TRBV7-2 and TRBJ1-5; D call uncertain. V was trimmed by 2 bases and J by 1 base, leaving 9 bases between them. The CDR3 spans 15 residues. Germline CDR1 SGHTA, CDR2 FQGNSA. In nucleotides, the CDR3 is TGTGCCAGCAGCTTAATAGCGGAGAGCAATCAGCCCCAGCATTTT. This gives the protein CASSLIAESNQPQHF.

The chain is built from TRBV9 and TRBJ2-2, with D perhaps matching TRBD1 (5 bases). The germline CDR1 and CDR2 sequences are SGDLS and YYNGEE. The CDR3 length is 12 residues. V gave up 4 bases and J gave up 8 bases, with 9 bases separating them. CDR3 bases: TGTGCCAGCAGCCCCTGGACAGGGGAGCTGTTTTTT. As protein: CASSPWTGELFF.

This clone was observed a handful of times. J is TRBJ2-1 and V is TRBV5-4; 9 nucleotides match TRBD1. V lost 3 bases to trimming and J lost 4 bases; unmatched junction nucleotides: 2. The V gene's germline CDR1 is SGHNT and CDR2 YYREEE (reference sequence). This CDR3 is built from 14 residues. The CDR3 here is CASSSGTGYNEQFF. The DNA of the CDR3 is TGTGCCAGCAGCTCCGGGACAGGGTACAATGAGCAGTTCTTC. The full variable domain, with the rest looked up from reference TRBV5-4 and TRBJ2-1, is ETGVTQSPTHLIKTRGQQVTLRCSSQSGHNTVSWYQQALGQGPQFIFQYYREEENGRGNFPPRFSGLQFPNYSSELNVNALELDDSALYLCASSSGTGYNEQFFGPGTRLTVL.

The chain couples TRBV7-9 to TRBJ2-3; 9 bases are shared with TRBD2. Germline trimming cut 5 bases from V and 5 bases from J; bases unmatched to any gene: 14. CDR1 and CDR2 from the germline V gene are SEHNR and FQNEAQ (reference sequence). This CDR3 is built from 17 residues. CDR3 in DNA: TGTGCCAGCAGCCCTAGGGGAAGCGGGGGGTTGAGAGATACGCAGTATTTT. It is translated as CASSPRGSGGLRDTQYF.